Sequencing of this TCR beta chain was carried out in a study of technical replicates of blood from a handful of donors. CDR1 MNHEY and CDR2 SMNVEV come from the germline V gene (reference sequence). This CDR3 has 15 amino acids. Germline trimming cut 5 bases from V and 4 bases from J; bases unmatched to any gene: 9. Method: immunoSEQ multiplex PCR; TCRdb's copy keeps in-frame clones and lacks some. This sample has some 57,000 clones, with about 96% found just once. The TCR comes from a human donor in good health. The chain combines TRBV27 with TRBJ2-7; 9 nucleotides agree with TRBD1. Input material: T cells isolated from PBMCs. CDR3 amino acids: CASSPRTGVGYEQYF. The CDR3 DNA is TGTGCCAGCAGTCCTCGGACAGGGGTCGGTTACGAGCAGTACTTC.